One T cell receptor (beta chain) is described in this entry. The record originates from a study of blood T cell repertoires in COVID-19. Background on the study: The origin of the acute and convalescent COVID-19 samples was the United States, Italy and Spain. T cells, B-cell-depleted T cells, or PBMCs provided the cDNA or gDNA that served as material.

Germline CDR1 MNHEY, CDR2 SVGEGT. The CDR3 has 16 residues. The germline V and J ends were trimmed by 2 bases and 4 bases, with 17 bases remaining between them. Authors' methods: Nucleated cell counts were estimated from reference gene primer amplification. The assay was immunoSEQ multiplex PCR, and TCRdb's table has in-frame clones only and misses some. Clonal size and the V and J genes are those of that table, whereas D and trimming came from the DNA. The profile shows around 300,000 clones, around 86% of them singletons. This rearrangement joins TRBV6-2 or TRBV6-3 to TRBJ1-2; possible D gene TRBD1, 6 bases. The origin of this receptor is a man aged 50 to 59 with active or convalescent COVID-19. Sequencing used peripheral blood. Written as DNA, the CDR3 is TGTGCCAGCAGTTACGGGGGGGCCCTTTCCGGCTATGGCTACACCTTC. It specifies CASSYGGALSGYGYTF.